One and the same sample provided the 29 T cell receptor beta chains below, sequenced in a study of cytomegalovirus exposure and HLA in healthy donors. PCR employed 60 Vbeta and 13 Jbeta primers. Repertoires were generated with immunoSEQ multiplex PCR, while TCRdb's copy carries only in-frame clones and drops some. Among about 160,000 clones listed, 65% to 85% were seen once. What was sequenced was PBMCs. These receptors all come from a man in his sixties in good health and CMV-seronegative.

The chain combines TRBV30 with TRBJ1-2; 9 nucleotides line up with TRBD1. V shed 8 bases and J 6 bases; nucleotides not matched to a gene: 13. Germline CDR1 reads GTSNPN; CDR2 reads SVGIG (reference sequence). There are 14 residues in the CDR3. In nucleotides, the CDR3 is TGTGCCGGAGGGACAGGGAGAGAGTGGAATGGCTACACCTTC. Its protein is CAGGTGREWNGYTF.

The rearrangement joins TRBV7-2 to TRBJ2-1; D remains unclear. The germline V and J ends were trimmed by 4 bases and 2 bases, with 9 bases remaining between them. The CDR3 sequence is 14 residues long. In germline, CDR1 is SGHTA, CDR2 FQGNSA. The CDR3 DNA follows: TGTGCCAGCAGCTCGCGAGATACCTACAATGAGCAGTTCTTC. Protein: CASSSRDTYNEQFF.

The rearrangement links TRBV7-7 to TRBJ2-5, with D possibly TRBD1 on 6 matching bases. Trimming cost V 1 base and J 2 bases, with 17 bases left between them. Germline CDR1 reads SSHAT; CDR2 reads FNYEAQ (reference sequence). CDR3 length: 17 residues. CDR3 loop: CASSLGGRQGIQETQYF. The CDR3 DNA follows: TGTGCCAGCAGCTTAGGAGGTCGGCAGGGGATTCAAGAGACCCAGTACTTC. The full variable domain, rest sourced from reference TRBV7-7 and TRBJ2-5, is GAGVSQSPRYKVTKRGQDVTLRCDPISSHATLYWYQQALGQGPEFLTYFNYEAQPDKSGLPSDRFSAERPEGSISTLTIQRTEQRDSAMYRCASSLGGRQGIQETQYFGPGTRLLVL.

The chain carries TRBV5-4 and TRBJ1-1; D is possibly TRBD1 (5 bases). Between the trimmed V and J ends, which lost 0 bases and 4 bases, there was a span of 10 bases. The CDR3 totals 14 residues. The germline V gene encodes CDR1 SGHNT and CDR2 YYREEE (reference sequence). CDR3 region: CASSLAGMSTEAFF. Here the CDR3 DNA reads TGTGCCAGCAGCTTGGCAGGGATGAGCACTGAAGCTTTCTTT.

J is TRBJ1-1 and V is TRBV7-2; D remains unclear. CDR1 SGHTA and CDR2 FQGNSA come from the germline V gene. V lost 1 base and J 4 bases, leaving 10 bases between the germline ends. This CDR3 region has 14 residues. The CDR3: CASSLGSRPTEAFF. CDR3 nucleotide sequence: TGTGCCAGCAGCTTAGGGTCGCGGCCCACTGAAGCTTTCTTT.

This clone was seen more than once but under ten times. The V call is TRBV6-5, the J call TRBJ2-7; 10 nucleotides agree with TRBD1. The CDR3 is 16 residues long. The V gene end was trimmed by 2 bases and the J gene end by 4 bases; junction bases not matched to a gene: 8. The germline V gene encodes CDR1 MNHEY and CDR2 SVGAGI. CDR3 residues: CASSYPGQGNEYEQYF. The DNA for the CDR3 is TGTGCCAGCAGTTACCCGGGACAGGGGAATGAGTACGAGCAGTACTTC.

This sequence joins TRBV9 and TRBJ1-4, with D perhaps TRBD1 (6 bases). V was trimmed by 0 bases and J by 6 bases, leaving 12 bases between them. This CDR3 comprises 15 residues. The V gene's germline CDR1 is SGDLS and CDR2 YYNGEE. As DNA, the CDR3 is TGTGCCAGCAGCGTAGGGAACAGGGATTATGAAAAACTGTTTTTT. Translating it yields CASSVGNRDYEKLFF.

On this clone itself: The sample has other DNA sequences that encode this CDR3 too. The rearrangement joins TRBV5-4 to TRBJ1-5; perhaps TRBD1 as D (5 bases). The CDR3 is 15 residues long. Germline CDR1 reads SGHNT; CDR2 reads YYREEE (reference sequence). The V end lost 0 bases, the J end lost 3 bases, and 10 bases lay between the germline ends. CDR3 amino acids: CASSLVPGFNQPQHF. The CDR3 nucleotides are TGTGCCAGCAGCTTGGTACCAGGGTTCAATCAGCCCCAGCATTTT.

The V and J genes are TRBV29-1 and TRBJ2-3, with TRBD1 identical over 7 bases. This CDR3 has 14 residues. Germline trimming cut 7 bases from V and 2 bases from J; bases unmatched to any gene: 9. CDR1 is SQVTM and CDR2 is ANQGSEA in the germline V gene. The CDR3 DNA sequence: TGCAGCGCAAAATCGGGACAGAACACAGATACGCAGTATTTT. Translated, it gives CSAKSGQNTDTQYF.

CDR3 sequence (DNA): TGTGCCGGGGCCGGTAAGGGCCCTGCACAAGAGACCCAGTACTTC. This sequence encodes CAGAGKGPAQETQYF. The genes are TRBV30 and TRBJ2-5; TRBD1 is a possible D gene (5 bases). This CDR3 is 15 amino acids long. Germline V gene lookup returns CDR1 GTSNPN and CDR2 SVGIG (reference sequence). V gave up 8 bases and J gave up 2 bases, with 21 bases separating them.

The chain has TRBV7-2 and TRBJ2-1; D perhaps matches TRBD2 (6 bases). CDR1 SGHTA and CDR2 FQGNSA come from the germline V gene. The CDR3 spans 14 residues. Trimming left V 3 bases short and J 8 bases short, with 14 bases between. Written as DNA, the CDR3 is TGTGCCAGCAGCTTCCGTCTAGCGACTGATGAGCAGTTCTTC. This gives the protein CASSFRLATDEQFF.

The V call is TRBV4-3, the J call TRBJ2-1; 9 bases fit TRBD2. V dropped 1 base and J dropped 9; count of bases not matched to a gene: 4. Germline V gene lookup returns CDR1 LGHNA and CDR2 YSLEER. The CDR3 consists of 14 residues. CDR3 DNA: TGCGCCAGCAGCCAAGTAGCGGGAGAGGTTGAGCAGTTCTTC. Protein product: CASSQVAGEVEQFF.

CDR3 loop: CATSRDRQVGEQYF. DNA for the CDR3: TGTGCCACCAGCAGAGATCGCCAGGTAGGCGAGCAGTACTTC. The chain uses TRBV15 and TRBJ2-7; unclear D gene. CDR3 size: 14 residues. The germline V gene encodes CDR1 LNHNV and CDR2 YYDKDF (reference sequence). Trimming removed 0 bases at V and 6 bases at J, with 12 bases between.

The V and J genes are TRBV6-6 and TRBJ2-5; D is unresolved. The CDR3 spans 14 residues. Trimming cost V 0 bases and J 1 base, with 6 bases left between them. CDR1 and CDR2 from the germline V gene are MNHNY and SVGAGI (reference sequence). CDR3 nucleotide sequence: TGTGCCAGCAGTTACTCGAGGCTCCAAGAGACCCAGTACTTC. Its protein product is CASSYSRLQETQYF.

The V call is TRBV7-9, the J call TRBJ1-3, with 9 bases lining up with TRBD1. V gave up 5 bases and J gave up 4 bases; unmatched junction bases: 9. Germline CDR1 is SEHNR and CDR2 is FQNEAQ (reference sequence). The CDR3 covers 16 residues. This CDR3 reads CASSGIQGARGNTIYF. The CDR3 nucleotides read TGTGCCAGCAGCGGAATACAGGGGGCTAGAGGAAACACCATATATTTT.

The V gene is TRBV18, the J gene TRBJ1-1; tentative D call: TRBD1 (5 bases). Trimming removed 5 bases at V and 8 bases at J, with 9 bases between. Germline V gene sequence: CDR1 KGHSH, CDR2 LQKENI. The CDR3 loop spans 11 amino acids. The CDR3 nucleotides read TGTGCCAGCTCAGCTAGGACAGAAGCTTTCTTT. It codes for CASSARTEAFF.

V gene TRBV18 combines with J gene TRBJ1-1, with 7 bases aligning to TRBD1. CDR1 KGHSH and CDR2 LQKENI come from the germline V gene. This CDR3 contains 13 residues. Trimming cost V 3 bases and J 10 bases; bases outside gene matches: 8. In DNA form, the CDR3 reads TGTGCCAGCTCACCCGAACAGGGGCTCCGAGCTTTCTTT. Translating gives CASSPEQGLRAFF.

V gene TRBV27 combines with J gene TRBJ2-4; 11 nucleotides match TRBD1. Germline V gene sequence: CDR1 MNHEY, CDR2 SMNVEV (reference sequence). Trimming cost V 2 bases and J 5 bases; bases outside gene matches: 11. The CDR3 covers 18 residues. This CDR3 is CASSLSRTGGAGENIQYF. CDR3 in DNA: TGTGCCAGCAGTTTAAGCCGGACAGGGGGCGCGGGCGAAAACATTCAGTACTTC.

The CDR3 region is CASSESGMGTGELFF. Here the CDR3 DNA reads TGTGCCAGCAGTGAAAGCGGGATGGGCACCGGGGAGCTGTTTTTT. The chain has TRBV6-1 and TRBJ2-2; 7 bases agree with TRBD2. This CDR3 has 15 amino acids. Trimming took 2 bases from V and 4 from J; bases not matched to a gene: 4. The germline V gene has CDR1 MNHNS and CDR2 SASEGT.

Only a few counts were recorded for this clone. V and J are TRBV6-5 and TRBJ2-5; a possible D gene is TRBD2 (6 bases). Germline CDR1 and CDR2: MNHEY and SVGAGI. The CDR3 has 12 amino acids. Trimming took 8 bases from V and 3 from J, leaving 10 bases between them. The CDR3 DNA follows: TGTGCCAGCGGGAGGCCCGAAGAGACCCAGTACTTC. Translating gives CASGRPEETQYF.

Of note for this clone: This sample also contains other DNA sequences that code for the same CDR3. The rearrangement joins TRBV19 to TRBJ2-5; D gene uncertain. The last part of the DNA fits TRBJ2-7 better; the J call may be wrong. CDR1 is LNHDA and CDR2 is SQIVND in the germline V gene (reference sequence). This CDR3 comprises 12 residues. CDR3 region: CASSIDAYEQYF. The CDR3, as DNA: TGTGCCAGTAGTATAGATGCCTACGAGCAGTACTTC.

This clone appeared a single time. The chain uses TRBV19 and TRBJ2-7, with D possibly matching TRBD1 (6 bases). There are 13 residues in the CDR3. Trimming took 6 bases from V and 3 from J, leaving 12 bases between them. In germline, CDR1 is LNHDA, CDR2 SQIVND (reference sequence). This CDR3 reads CASRKGQSYEQYF. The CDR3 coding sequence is TGTGCCAGTAGGAAAGGACAGAGCTACGAGCAGTACTTC. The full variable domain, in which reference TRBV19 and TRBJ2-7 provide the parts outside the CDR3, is DGGITQSPKYLFRKEGQNVTLSCEQNLNHDAMYWYRQDPGQGLRLIYYSQIVNDFQKGDIAEGYSVSREKKESFPLTVTSAQKNPTAFYLCASRKGQSYEQYFGPGTRLTVT.

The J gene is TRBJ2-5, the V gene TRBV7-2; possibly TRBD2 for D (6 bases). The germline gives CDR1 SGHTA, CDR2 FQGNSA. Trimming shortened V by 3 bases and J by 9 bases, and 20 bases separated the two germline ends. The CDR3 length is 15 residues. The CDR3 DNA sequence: TGTGCCAGCAGCTTTACCTCGGGGGATTTTAATGCCCAGTACTTC. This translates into CASSFTSGDFNAQYF.

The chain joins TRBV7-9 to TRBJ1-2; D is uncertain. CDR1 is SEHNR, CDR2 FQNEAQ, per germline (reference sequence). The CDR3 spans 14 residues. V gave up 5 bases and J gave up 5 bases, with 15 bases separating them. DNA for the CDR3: TGTGCCAGCAGCCCTGTCGCCTCCGGTTATGGCTACACCTTC. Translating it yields CASSPVASGYGYTF. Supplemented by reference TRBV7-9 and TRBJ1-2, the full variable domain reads DTGVSQNPRHKITKRGQNVTFRCDPISEHNRLYWYRQTLGQGPEFLTYFQNEAQLEKSRLLSDRFSAERPKGSFSTLEIQRTEQGDSAMYLCASSPVASGYGYTFGSGTRLTVV.

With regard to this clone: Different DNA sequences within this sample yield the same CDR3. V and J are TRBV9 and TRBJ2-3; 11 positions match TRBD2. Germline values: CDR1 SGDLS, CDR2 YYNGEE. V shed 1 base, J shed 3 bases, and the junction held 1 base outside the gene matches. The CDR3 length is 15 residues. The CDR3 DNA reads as TGTGCCAGCAGCGTATTAGCGGGAGGGACAGATACGCAGTATTTT. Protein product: CASSVLAGGTDTQYF.

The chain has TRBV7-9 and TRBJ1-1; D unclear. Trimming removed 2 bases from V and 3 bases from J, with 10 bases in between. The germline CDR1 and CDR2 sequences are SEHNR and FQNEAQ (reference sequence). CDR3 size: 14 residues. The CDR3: CASSLLVRDTEAFF. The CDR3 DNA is TGTGCCAGCAGCTTACTGGTTCGGGACACTGAAGCTTTCTTT. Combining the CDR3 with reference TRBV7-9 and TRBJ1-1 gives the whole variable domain DTGVSQNPRHKITKRGQNVTFRCDPISEHNRLYWYRQTLGQGPEFLTYFQNEAQLEKSRLLSDRFSAERPKGSFSTLEIQRTEQGDSAMYLCASSLLVRDTEAFFGQGTRLTVV.

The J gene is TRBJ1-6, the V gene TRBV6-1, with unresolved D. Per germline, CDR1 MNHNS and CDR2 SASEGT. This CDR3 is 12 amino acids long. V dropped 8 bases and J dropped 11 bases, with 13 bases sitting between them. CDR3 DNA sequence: TGTGCCAGCGCCCGACTGAAGACACCCCTCCACTTT. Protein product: CASARLKTPLHF.

CDR3 amino acids: CASSLGGGRHYEQYF. CDR3 coding DNA: TGTGCCAGCAGCTTGGGCGGGGGGCGCCACTACGAGCAGTACTTC. The chain employs TRBV5-4 and TRBJ2-7, with 8 bases lining up with TRBD2. The V segment lost 0 bases and the J segment 3 bases; nucleotides outside the gene matches: 5. CDR1 SGHNT and CDR2 YYREEE come from the germline V gene (reference sequence). There are 15 residues in the CDR3.

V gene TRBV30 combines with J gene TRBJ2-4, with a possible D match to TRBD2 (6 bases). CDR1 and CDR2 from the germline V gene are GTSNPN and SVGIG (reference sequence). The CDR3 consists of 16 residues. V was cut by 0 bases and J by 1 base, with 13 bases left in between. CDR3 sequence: CAWSVKGRIAKNIQYF. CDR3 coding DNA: TGTGCCTGGAGTGTGAAGGGGAGGATCGCCAAAAACATTCAGTACTTC.